This TCR beta chain was found in a study of CD8 T cells in Susac syndrome. RNA totalling about 0.45 to 1 ug underwent reverse transcription with random hexamers. TCR beta CDR3 was amplified by immunoSEQ multiplex PCR. This amplification extended across 54 Vbeta and 13 Jbeta segments. Each CDR3 protein is one row after TCRdb ran MiXCR on the immunoSEQ multiplex PCR reads. The sample yields roughly 200,000 distinct CDR3 sequences, roughly 94% seen once. V shed 0 bases and J shed 5 bases, with 15 bases lying between them. The CDR3 has 16 amino acids. Germline V gene lookup returns CDR1 MNHNY and CDR2 SVGAGI (reference sequence). A remark on this clonotype: The antigen is unknown.

Study outcomes and limitations: The TCR sequencing and HLA analysis in the study involved a relatively small number of individuals, as the study acknowledged.

From blood CD8+ and CD4+ T cells, TCR beta sequences were generated. The J gene is TRBJ2-3, the V gene TRBV6-6, with a weak D call TRBD1 (6 bases). The TCR comes from a human donor in good health. The material sequenced was CD4+ T cells from PBMCs. The CDR3 DNA is TGTGCCAGCAGTTACTCGATATCTGGGGGCGGAGATACGCAGTATTTT. Translating gives CASSYSISGGGDTQYF.